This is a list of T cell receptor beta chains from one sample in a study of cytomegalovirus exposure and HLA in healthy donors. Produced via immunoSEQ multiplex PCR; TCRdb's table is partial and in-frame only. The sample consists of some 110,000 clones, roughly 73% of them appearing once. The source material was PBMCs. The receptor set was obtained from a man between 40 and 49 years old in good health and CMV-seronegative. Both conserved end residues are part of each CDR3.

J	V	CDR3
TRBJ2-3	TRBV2	CASNRPGQGSADTQYF
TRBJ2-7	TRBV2	CASSGQGLYEQYF
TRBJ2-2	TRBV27	CASRRGQNTGELFF
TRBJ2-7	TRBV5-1	CASSGQGQGRYEQYF
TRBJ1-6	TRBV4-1	CASSRLYRQSSYNSPLHF
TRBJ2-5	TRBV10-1	CASSQGGAETQYF
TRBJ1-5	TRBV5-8	CASSAGQGLSNQPQHF
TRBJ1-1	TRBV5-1	CASSPGQSMNTEAFF
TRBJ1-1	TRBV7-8	CASSLASGGNTEAFF
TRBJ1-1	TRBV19	CASSIKGPNTEAFF
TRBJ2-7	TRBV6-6	CASRTGTSGGNEQYF
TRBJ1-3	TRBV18	CASSPADRGGNTIYF
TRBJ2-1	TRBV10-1	CASSVTSGPTNYNEQFF
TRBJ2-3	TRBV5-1	CASSLAPGTDTQYF
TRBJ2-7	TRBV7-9	CASSLAFGYEQYF
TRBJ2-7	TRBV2	CASSAQGYEQYF
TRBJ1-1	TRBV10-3	CAISEGDTEAFF
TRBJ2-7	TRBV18	CASSTSGGSSYEQYF
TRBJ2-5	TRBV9	CASSVQGGGVGETQYF
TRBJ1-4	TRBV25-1	CASSERGEGRTNEKLFF
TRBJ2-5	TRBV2	CASSRQGARTETQYF
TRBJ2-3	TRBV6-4	CASSEGSGADTQYF
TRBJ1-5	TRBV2	CASSLAVLGGDQPQHF
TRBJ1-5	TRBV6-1	CASSGHRGAASNQPQHF
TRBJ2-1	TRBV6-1	CASAALAGGRGEQFF
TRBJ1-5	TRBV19	CASSLRGVNQPQHF
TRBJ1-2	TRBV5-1	CASSLSTGGYTF
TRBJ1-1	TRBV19	CASSSQYSTEAFF
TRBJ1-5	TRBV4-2	CASSQDGTAFQPQHF
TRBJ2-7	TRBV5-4	CASKKGGHYEQYF
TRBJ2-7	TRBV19	CASSIGAGGSYEQYF
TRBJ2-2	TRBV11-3	CASSLGGGSGRGTGELFF
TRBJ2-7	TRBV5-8	CASSARGPSSYEQYF
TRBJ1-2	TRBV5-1	CASSLELTDTIYGYTF
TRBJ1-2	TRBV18	CASRDNYYGYTF
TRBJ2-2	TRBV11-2	CASSKLAGVNTGELFF
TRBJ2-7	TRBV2	CASSYTSAQEQYF
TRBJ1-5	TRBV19	CASSLAGWQPQHF
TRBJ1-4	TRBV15	CATSRGAKWEKLFF
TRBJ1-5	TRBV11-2	CASSLGAGAQPQHF